A single sample is the source of the 6 T cell receptor beta chains below, sequenced in a study of blood T cells in healthy people across ages (dated by TCRdb to the mid-2010s). Libraries came from 5' RACE. The run used an Illumina HiSeq 2500. A second PCR of about 6 to 12 cycles was run with a J-beta primer mix and a sample-barcoded 5' primer. Starting from the raw public reads, TCRdb applied fastp trimming at Q25, assembled clones with MiXCR and retained in-frame beta chains. Entries are consolidated by CDR3 protein sequence, retaining the most common genes and DNA. This sample gives roughly 830,000 distinct CDR3 sequences in total; approximately 65% of them show up just once. The ten largest clones represent approximately 30% of the sample. Sequenced material: blood. These receptor sequences come from a man aged 25-40 years in good health.

This chain connects TRBV3-1 to TRBJ2-5, with D unclear. Deletions cut 0 bases from V and 11 bases from J, with 16 bases between. This CDR3 spans 14 amino acids. Germline CDR1 is LGHDT and CDR2 is YNNKEL (reference sequence). The CDR3 DNA reads as TGTGCCAGCAGCCAAGATATATCGCGGTTTGGGCAGTACTTC. Translating gives CASSQDISRFGQYF.

This clonotype was seen a handful of times. The gene calls are TRBV7-9 and TRBJ2-7; D might be TRBD1 or TRBD2, each matching 6 bases. Germline V gene data show CDR1 as SEHNR and CDR2 as FQNEAQ (reference sequence). The V gene lost 7 bases and the J gene lost 7 bases, with 17 bases spanning the gap. The CDR3 extends over 13 amino acids. This CDR3 reads CASTSEGGREQYF. The CDR3 region has the DNA TGTGCCAGCACCTCCGAGGGGGGTAGGGAGCAGTACTTC.

A note on this clonotype: Relative to the germline gene, one junction end is altered; a read error may explain this. The chain joins TRBV7-7 to TRBJ2-1, with D tentatively TRBD1 or TRBD2 (5 bases each). This CDR3 has 16 amino acids. Germline CDR1 SSHAT, CDR2 FNYEAQ (reference sequence). CDR3 DNA sequence: TGTGCTAGCAGCCGGACACCTAGCTCCGTCACCAATGAGCAGTTCTTC. This translates into CASSRTPSSVTNEQFF.

About this clonotype: The junction differs from germline at one of its ends, possibly a read error. The chain links TRBV15 to TRBJ2-4; 9 positions match TRBD1. The CDR3 spans 16 residues. Germline values: CDR1 LNHNV, CDR2 YYDKDF (reference sequence). CDR3 residues: CATSGDLTGGPYGQYF. The CDR3 DNA follows: TGTGCCACCAGCGGAGACCTAACAGGGGGCCCCTACGGGCAGTACTTC.

With respect to this clonotype: A read error may account for a junction end that differs from germline. The rearrangement joins TRBV7-2 to TRBJ2-5; tentatively, D is TRBD2 (7 bases). Per germline, CDR1 SGHTA and CDR2 FQGNSA. CDR3 length equals 12 residues. The CDR3 spells CASNGGPGTRYF. The CDR3 DNA is TGTGCCAGCAACGGGGGGCCCGGGACCCGGTACTTC.

CDR3 loop: CASSRPAGLGTDTQYF. CDR3 bases: TGTGCCAGCAGTCGACCAGCGGGGTTGGGCACAGATACGCAGTATTTT. The V call is TRBV28, the J call TRBJ2-3; 7 bases line up with TRBD2. Germline V lookup: CDR1 MDHEN, CDR2 SYDVKM. J gave up 1 base and V 5 bases, and 9 bases lay outside the gene matches. The CDR3 sequence is 16 residues long.